These 13 T cell receptor beta chains were all obtained from the same sample, sequenced in a study of T cells in Graves' hyperthyroidism and ophthalmopathy. Regions amplified from RNA transcripts were the TCR beta CDR3 regions. When the TCR CDR3 underwent first-round RT-PCR, the HTBI primer set was used. Each CDR3 protein is one row after TCRdb ran MiXCR on the multiplex PCR reads. The repertoire consists of around 660,000 distinct CDR3 sequences, with less than 45% occurring once and the leading ten covering roughly 6.5%. Sequencing used peripheral blood or thyroid tissue (not recorded which). These receptors all stem from an adult man with Graves' disease, either hyperthyroidism or ophthalmopathy (not recorded which).

This clonotype appeared a few times. V gene TRBV5-8 combines with J gene TRBJ1-5, with 7 bases fitting TRBD1. With 6 bases clipped from V and 0 bases from J, the junction kept 6 bases outside the gene matches. CDR3 length: 15 residues. Germline V gene data show CDR1 as SGHTS and CDR2 as YDEGEE. CDR3 nucleotide sequence: TGTGCCAGCAACACAGGGGATTATAGCAATCAGCCCCAGCATTTT. Protein sequence: CASNTGDYSNQPQHF.

The chain employs TRBV11-1 and TRBJ2-5; TRBD2 agrees at 9 bases. Germline-derived CDR1 and CDR2 are SGHAT and FQDESV (reference sequence). Germline trimming cut 5 bases from V and 2 bases from J; bases unmatched to any gene: 6. CDR3 length equals 15 residues. CDR3 in amino acids: CASSARLAAQETQYF. The CDR3 DNA follows: TGTGCCAGCAGCGCCCGACTAGCGGCGCAAGAGACCCAGTACTTC.

In this sample, this clonotype turned up a few times. The V gene is TRBV10-3, the J gene TRBJ2-7; 9 nucleotides align to TRBD2. Germline CDR1 and CDR2: ENHRY and SYGVKD. J was trimmed by 3 bases and V by 8 bases; bases with no gene match: 5. The CDR3 spans 13 residues. The CDR3, as DNA: TGTGCCATCGCTAGCGGGGTTCGCTACGAGCAGTACTTC. Translated, it gives CAIASGVRYEQYF.

This clonotype has at least ten counts. The chain carries TRBV4-2 and TRBJ1-2; D uncertain. Trimming shortened V by 0 bases and J by 1 base, and 6 bases separated the two germline ends. Germline V gives CDR1 LGHNA, CDR2 YNFKEQ. CDR3 length equals 14 residues. The CDR3 bases are TGTGCCAGCAGCCAAGATGGGCTTAACTATGGCTACACCTTC. Protein: CASSQDGLNYGYTF.

This chain joins TRBV2 and TRBJ1-3, with 8 bases fitting TRBD1. The CDR3 totals 14 residues. V lost 2 bases to trimming and J lost 9 bases; unmatched junction nucleotides: 6. CDR1 and CDR2 (germline): SNHLY, FYNNEI. The DNA of the CDR3 is TGTGCCAGCAGTGAACAGGGGGCGCGGGTCACCATATATTTT. Translating gives CASSEQGARVTIYF.

The J gene is TRBJ2-5, the V gene TRBV5-1, with 7 bases lining up with TRBD1. The germline gives CDR1 SGHRS, CDR2 YFSETQ. There are 15 residues in the CDR3. Trimming took 4 bases from V and 6 from J; bases not matched to a gene: 12. The CDR3 reads CASSLSPDRVKTQYF. CDR3 nucleotides: TGCGCCAGCAGCCTTTCCCCCGACAGGGTAAAGACCCAGTACTTC.

This clonotype showed up many times. The chain carries TRBV10-3 and TRBJ1-2, with 7 positions matching TRBD1. V was clipped by 5 bases and J by 3 bases; unmatched bases: 3. The length of the CDR3 is 13 residues. Looked up from germline, CDR1 is ENHRY and CDR2 is SYGVKD. For the CDR3, the DNA is TGTGCCATCAGTAGGGGGCAGGACTATGGCTACACCTTC. This sequence encodes CAISRGQDYGYTF.

As concerns this clonotype: This may be a read error: a much more frequent sequence differs by one nucleotide. The rearrangement links TRBV11-2 to TRBJ1-3, with D possibly matching TRBD1 (6 bases). The CDR3 runs to 16 residues. V gave up 5 bases and J gave up 3 bases, with 17 bases separating them. Germline values: CDR1 SGHAT, CDR2 FQNNGV. DNA for the CDR3: TGTGCCAGCAGCGACCTTCAGGGGCCGTTTGGAAACACCATATATTTT. Encoded protein: CASSDLQGPFGNTIYF.

The chain recombines TRBV2 with TRBJ1-1; possibly TRBD1 for D (5 bases). The V gene lost 9 bases and the J gene lost 4 bases, with 24 bases spanning the gap. CDR1 SNHLY and CDR2 FYNNEI come from the germline V gene. There are 16 residues in the CDR3. The DNA of the CDR3 is TGTGCCAGTAGTATTATAGGCAGAGGAGGGGCCACTGAAGCTTTCTTT. This translates into CASSIIGRGGATEAFF. The variable domain in full, completed from reference TRBV2 and TRBJ1-1, reads EPEVTQTPSHQVTQMGQEVILRCVPISNHLYFYWYRQILGQKVEFLVSFYNNEISEKSEIFDDQFSVERPDGSNFTLKIRSTKLEDSAMYFCASSIIGRGGATEAFFGQGTRLTVV.

On this clonotype itself: No conserved phenylalanine or tryptophan is present at the end of the CDR3, so a read error is the likely explanation. The chain combines TRBV5-4 with TRBJ1-1, with TRBD1 identical over 7 bases. CDR3 length equals 16 residues. Germline V gives CDR1 SGHNT, CDR2 YYREEE (reference sequence). V trimming: 2 bases; J trimming: 0 bases; junction bases outside the gene matches: 7. The CDR3 protein is CASSLPGGQLNTEAFL. For the CDR3, the DNA is TGTGCCAGCAGCTTACCCGGGGGACAGCTGAACACTGAAGCTTTCCTT.

The gene calls are TRBV5-1 and TRBJ2-7; TRBD1 matches at 8 bases. Germline assignment: CDR1 SGHRS and CDR2 YFSETQ. This CDR3 contains 14 residues. The ends lost 9 bases at V and 2 bases at J; junction bases unmatched: 10. The DNA of the CDR3 is TGCGCCACCAAGACAGGGGATGGGGCCTACGAGCAGTACTTC. As protein: CATKTGDGAYEQYF.

This clonotype was seen a few times. The CDR3 loop reads CASSHGQGGNTEAFF. The CDR3 DNA sequence: TGTGCCAGCAGCCACGGACAGGGGGGGAACACTGAAGCTTTCTTT. The rearrangement uses TRBV13 and TRBJ1-1; 10 bases are shared with TRBD1. There are 15 residues in the CDR3. CDR1 and CDR2 (germline): PRHDT, FYEKMQ (reference sequence). Trimming at V came to 5 bases and at J to 1 base, leaving 4 bases not matched to a gene.

This clonotype was seen a handful of times. V gene TRBV4-2 combines with J gene TRBJ1-1; D not resolved. Germline V gives CDR1 LGHNA, CDR2 YNFKEQ. V was shortened by 1 base and J by 4 bases, with 4 bases between the two germline ends. This CDR3 spans 12 amino acids. The CDR3: CASSQVSTEAFF. DNA of the CDR3: TGTGCCAGCAGCCAAGTTAGCACTGAAGCTTTCTTT.